This TCR beta chain is from a study of blood T cell repertoires in COVID-19. Study at large: Sites in the United States, Italy and Spain provided acute and convalescent COVID-19 samples. Sources were T cells, B-cell-depleted T cells, or PBMCs; the material itself was cDNA or gDNA.

The V gene end was trimmed by 2 bases and the J gene end by 4 bases; junction bases not matched to a gene: 10. The germline V gene has CDR1 SGHTA and CDR2 FQGNSA. This CDR3 has 17 residues. As handled by the study authors: Amplification from reference gene primers served as the basis for estimated nucleated cell counts. Clones were read by immunoSEQ multiplex PCR, and TCRdb kept only the in-frame ones, dropping some. That table gives V, J and clone size, and the DNA gave D and trimming. The data contain around 170,000 clones, less than 90% of them singletons. The source material was peripheral blood. The chain carries TRBV7-2 and TRBJ2-3; the match to TRBD2 covers 9 bases. The sequence was obtained from a young man with active or convalescent COVID-19. In DNA form, the CDR3 reads TGTGCCAGCAGCTTATGGTCTCGCGGGAGGGACTCAGATACGCAGTATTTT. Residues: CASSLWSRGRDSDTQYF.